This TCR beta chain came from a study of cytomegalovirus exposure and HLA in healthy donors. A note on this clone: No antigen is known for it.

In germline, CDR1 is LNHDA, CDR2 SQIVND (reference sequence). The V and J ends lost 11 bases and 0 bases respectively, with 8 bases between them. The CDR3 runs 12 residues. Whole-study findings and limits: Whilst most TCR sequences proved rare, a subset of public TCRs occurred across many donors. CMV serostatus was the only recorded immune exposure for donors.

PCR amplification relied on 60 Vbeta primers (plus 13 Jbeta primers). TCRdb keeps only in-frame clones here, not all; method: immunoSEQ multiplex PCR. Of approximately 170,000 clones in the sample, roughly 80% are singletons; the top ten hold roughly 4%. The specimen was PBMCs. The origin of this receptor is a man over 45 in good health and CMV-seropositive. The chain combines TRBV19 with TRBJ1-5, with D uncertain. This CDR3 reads CAGGPSNQPQHF. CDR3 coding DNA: TGTGCCGGTGGGCCTAGCAATCAGCCCCAGCATTTT.